One and the same sample provided the 16 T cell receptor beta chains below, sequenced in a study of read filtering for tumor transcriptome and immune sequencing. From 300 to 450 ng of RNA, a library with molecular barcoded alpha/delta and beta/gamma adaptors was made. A single record per CDR3 protein comes from TCRdb applying MiXCR to the reads. The table shows some 80,000 distinct CDR3 sequences, with 9% to 15% occurring only once. The sequencing sample was made of a population of CD138-negative cells sorted from bone marrow. The source is a donor aged 40 or older with multiple myeloma.

The sample holds many counts of this clonotype. This rearrangement joins TRBV29-1 to TRBJ2-3; 10 bases line up with TRBD1. CDR3 length: 14 residues. Germline values: CDR1 SQVTM, CDR2 ANQGSEA. The CDR3 protein is CSTPGQGRPDTQYF. The CDR3 bases are TGCAGTACCCCGGGACAGGGGCGTCCAGATACGCAGTATTTT.

Turning to this clonotype: A far larger clone is one base from this, pointing to a likely read error. This chain links TRBV12-3 or TRBV12-4 with TRBJ2-5; D might be TRBD2 (5 bases). The CDR3 runs 14 residues. The CDR3 is CASSLRADQETRYF. DNA of the CDR3: TGTGCCAGCAGTTTAAGAGCGGACCAAGAGACCCGGTACTTC.

This chain links TRBV5-1 with TRBJ2-1, with D maybe TRBD1 (6 bases). With 2 bases removed from V and 10 bases from J, the gap between germline ends came to 19 bases. This CDR3 has 15 amino acids. The germline CDR1 and CDR2 sequences are SGHRS and YFSETQ. CDR3 sequence (DNA): TGCGCCAGCAGCTTTGGCGGACAGACTTACAGCGAGCAGTTCTTC. Its protein is CASSFGGQTYSEQFF. The full variable domain, rest sourced from reference TRBV5-1 and TRBJ2-1, is KAGVTQTPRYLIKTRGQQVTLSCSPISGHRSVSWYQQTPGQGLQFLFEYFSETQRNKGNFPGRFSGRQFSNSRSEMNVSTLELGDSALYLCASSFGGQTYSEQFFGPGTRLTVL.

The chain links TRBV29-1 to TRBJ1-1, with a possible D match to TRBD1 (6 bases). Germline CDR1 is SQVTM and CDR2 is ANQGSEA. The CDR3 runs 13 residues. The CDR3 sequence: CCGTRQDITEAFF. Written as DNA, the CDR3 is TGCTGCGGTACCAGACAGGATATCACTGAAGCTTTCTTT.

There are many counts of this clonotype. V is TRBV7-6 and J is TRBJ2-1; possibly TRBD2 for D (6 bases). Germline values: CDR1 SGHVS, CDR2 FNYEAQ. The CDR3 runs 17 residues. V lost 5 bases, J lost 0 bases, and 17 bases lay in between. The CDR3 DNA is TGTGCCAGCAGCCCTTGGGAAGCGGGCAGCTCCTACAATGAGCAGTTCTTC. Protein product: CASSPWEAGSSYNEQFF.

This clonotype was observed a handful of times. The chain joins TRBV5-1 to TRBJ2-1; D is perhaps TRBD1 (7 bases). V was shortened by 2 bases and J by 1 base, with 16 bases between the two germline ends. This CDR3 is built from 17 residues. Germline loops: CDR1 SGHRS, CDR2 YFSETQ. The CDR3 sequence is CASSFAGQSKSYNEQFF. In nucleotides, the CDR3 is TGCGCCAGCAGCTTTGCGGGACAGTCCAAATCCTACAATGAGCAGTTCTTC.

In this sample, this clonotype turned up many times. The chain joins TRBV2 to TRBJ2-7; 8 nucleotides align to TRBD1. The CDR3 is 14 amino acids. The V gene's germline CDR1 is SNHLY and CDR2 FYNNEI. The V and J ends lost 3 bases and 0 bases, in that order; junction bases with no gene match: 1. In DNA, the CDR3 is TGTGCCAGCAGTGATCAGGGGGCCTCCTACGAGCAGTACTTC. Translation gives CASSDQGASYEQYF.

The chain joins TRBV5-1 to TRBJ2-2; tentative D call: TRBD1 (5 bases). Trimming cost V 7 bases and J 1 base, with 11 bases left between them. This CDR3 is built from 14 residues. Germline-derived CDR1 and CDR2 are SGHRS and YFSETQ. In DNA form, the CDR3 reads TGCGCCAGCGGACCGACAGTGAACACCGGGGAGCTGTTTTTT. This encodes CASGPTVNTGELFF. Full variable domain (outside the CDR3, taken from reference TRBV5-1 and TRBJ2-2): KAGVTQTPRYLIKTRGQQVTLSCSPISGHRSVSWYQQTPGQGLQFLFEYFSETQRNKGNFPGRFSGRQFSNSRSEMNVSTLELGDSALYLCASGPTVNTGELFFGEGSRLTVL.

This clonotype showed up many times. The gene calls are TRBV6-1 and TRBJ2-6; D is possibly TRBD2 (7 bases). This CDR3 has 15 residues. V gave up 7 bases and J gave up 2 bases, with 12 bases separating them. CDR1 is MNHNS, CDR2 SASEGT, per germline. CDR3 region: CASKGGGAGANVLTF. As DNA, the CDR3 is TGTGCCAGCAAGGGGGGGGGCGCTGGGGCCAACGTCCTGACTTTC.

This clonotype has ten or more counts. V usage is TRBV5-1 and J usage is TRBJ1-1; no firm D call. Trimming cost V 7 bases and J 8 bases, with 12 bases left between them. In germline, CDR1 is SGHRS, CDR2 YFSETQ. The length of the CDR3 is 11 residues. The CDR3 DNA is TGCGCCAGCGCGAGCCGGGAAGAAGCTTTCTTT. It is translated as CASASREEAFF.

This clonotype was counted at least ten times. The chain joins TRBV18 to TRBJ1-4; D gene unclear. This CDR3 is 15 amino acids long. Trimming took 2 bases from V and 4 from J, leaving 11 bases between them. Germline V gives CDR1 KGHSH, CDR2 LQKENI. The CDR3 bases are TGTGCCAGCTCACCATTCGGAAGCCTTAATGAAAAACTGTTTTTT. Translating it yields CASSPFGSLNEKLFF.

Only a few counts were recorded for this clonotype. With a much larger clone just one base away, this may be a read error. The V call is TRBV9, the J call TRBJ2-1, with 7 bases aligning to TRBD2. CDR3 length equals 17 residues. Germline V lookup: CDR1 SGDLS, CDR2 YYNGEE. Trimming took 0 bases from V and 10 from J; bases not matched to a gene: 16. The CDR3 reads CASSVESSGGLGEEQFF. The CDR3 coding sequence is TGTGCCAGCAGCGTAGAGTCTAGCGGAGGGTTAGGAGAGGAGCAGTTCTTC.

This clonotype was found many times. The genes are TRBV5-1 and TRBJ2-3, with TRBD1 as a possible D gene (5 bases). Trimming took off 0 bases at V and 6 bases at J, with 8 bases between the two ends. Germline V gene sequence: CDR1 SGHRS, CDR2 YFSETQ. The CDR3 runs 13 residues. CDR3 sequence (DNA): TGCGCCAGCAGCTTGGAAGGGGCGGATACGCAGTATTTT. This encodes CASSLEGADTQYF. Full variable domain (missing parts from reference TRBV5-1 and TRBJ2-3): KAGVTQTPRYLIKTRGQQVTLSCSPISGHRSVSWYQQTPGQGLQFLFEYFSETQRNKGNFPGRFSGRQFSNSRSEMNVSTLELGDSALYLCASSLEGADTQYFGPGTRLTVL.

This clonotype was counted ten times or more. The CDR3 reads CSARGYRNTEAFF. The DNA of the CDR3 is TGCAGTGCCCGAGGGTATAGGAACACTGAAGCTTTCTTT. This chain joins TRBV20-1 and TRBJ1-1; D remains unclear. The germline gives CDR1 DFQATT, CDR2 SNEGSKA (reference sequence). CDR3 size: 13 residues. Trimming stripped 6 bases from V and 1 base from J, with 12 bases between.

On this clonotype: Possible read error: a much larger clone is one base away. The rearrangement uses TRBV4-2 and TRBJ2-6; 8 nucleotides line up with TRBD1. The CDR3 has 18 residues. CDR1 is LGHNA, CDR2 YNFKEQ, per germline. Here the CDR3 reads CVSSQTRTGWVGANVLTF. The CDR3 nucleotides read TGTGTCAGCAGCCAGACCCGGACAGGGTGGGTTGGGGCCAACGTCCTGACTTTC.

The chain carries TRBV29-1 and TRBJ1-2; 7 bases are shared with TRBD1. Unmatched junction bases numbered 5, after V lost 4 bases and J lost 6 bases. Per the germline V gene, CDR1 is SQVTM and CDR2 is ANQGSEA. This CDR3 is built from 12 residues. The CDR3 is CSVVAGGDGYTF. DNA for the CDR3: TGCAGCGTTGTCGCAGGGGGAGATGGCTACACCTTC.